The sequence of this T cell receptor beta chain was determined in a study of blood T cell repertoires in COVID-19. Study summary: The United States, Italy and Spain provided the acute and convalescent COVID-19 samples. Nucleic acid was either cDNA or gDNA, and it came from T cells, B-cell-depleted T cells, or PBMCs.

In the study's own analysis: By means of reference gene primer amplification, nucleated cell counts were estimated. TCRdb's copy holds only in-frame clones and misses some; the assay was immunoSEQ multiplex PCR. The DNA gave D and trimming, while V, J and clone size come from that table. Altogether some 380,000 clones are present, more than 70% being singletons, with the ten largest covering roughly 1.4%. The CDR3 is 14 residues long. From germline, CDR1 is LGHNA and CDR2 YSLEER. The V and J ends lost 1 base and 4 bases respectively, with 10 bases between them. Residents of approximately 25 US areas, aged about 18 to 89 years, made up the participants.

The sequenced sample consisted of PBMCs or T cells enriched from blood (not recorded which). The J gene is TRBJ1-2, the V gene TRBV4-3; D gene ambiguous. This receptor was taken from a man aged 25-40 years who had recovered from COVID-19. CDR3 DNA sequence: TGCGCCAGCAGCCAAGCCTGGGCTTCCTATGGCTACACCTTC. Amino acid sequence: CASSQAWASYGYTF.